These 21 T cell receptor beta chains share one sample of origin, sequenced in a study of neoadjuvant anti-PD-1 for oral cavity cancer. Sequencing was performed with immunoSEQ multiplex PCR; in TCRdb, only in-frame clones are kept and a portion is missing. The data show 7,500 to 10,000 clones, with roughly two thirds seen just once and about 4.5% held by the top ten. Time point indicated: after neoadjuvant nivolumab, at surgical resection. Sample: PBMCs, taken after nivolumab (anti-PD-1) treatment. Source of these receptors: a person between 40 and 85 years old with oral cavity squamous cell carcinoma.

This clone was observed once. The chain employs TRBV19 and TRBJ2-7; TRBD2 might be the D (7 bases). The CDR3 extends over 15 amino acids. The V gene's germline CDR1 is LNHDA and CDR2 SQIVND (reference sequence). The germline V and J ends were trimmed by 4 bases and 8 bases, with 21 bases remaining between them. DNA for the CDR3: TGTGCCAGTAGTACGGGGGGCAGGGTCTCGGGCCAGCAGTACTTC. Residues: CASSTGGRVSGQQYF.

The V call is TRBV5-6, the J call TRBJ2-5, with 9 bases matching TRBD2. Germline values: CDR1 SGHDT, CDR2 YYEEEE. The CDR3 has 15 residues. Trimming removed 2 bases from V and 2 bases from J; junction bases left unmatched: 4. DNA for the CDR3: TGTGCCAGCAGCTTATTAGCGGGGGATCAAGAGACCCAGTACTTC. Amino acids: CASSLLAGDQETQYF.

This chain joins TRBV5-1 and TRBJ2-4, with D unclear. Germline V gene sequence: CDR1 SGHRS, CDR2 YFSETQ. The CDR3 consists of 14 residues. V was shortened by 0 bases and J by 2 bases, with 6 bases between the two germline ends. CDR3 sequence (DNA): TGCGCCAGCAGCTTGGGAGCATCCAAAAACATTCAGTACTTC. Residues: CASSLGASKNIQYF. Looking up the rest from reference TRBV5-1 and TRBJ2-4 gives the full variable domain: KAGVTQTPRYLIKTRGQQVTLSCSPISGHRSVSWYQQTPGQGLQFLFEYFSETQRNKGNFPGRFSGRQFSNSRSEMNVSTLELGDSALYLCASSLGASKNIQYFGAGTRLSVL.

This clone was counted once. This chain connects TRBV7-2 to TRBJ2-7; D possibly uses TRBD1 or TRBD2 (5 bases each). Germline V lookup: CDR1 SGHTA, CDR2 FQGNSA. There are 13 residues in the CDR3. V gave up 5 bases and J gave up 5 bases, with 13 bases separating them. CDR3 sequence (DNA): TGTGCCAGCAGCCCCGGGGCCTTCGACGAGCAGTACTTC. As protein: CASSPGAFDEQYF.

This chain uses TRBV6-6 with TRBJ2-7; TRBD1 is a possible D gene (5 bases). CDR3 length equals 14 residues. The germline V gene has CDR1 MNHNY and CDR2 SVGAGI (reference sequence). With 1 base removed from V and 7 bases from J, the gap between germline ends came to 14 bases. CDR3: CASSYFLDSGEQYF. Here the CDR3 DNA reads TGTGCCAGCAGTTACTTCTTAGACAGTGGGGAGCAGTACTTC.

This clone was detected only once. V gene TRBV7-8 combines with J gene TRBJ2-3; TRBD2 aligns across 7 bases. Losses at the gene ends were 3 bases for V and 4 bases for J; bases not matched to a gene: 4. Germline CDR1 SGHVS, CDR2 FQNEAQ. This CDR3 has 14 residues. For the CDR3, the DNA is TGTGCCAGCAGCTTGGGCGGGAGCTCAGATACGCAGTATTTT. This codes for CASSLGGSSDTQYF.

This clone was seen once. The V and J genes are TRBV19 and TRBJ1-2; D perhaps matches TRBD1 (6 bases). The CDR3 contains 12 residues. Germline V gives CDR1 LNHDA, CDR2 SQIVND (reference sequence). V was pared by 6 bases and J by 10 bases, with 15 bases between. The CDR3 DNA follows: TGTGCCAGTAGGGCGGACAGAATCGACTACACCTTC. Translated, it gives CASRADRIDYTF.

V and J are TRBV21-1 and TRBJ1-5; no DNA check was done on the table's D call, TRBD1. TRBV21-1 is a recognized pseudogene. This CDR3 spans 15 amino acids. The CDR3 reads CASSNLQYDNQPQHF. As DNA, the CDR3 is TGTGCCAGCAGCAATCTCCAGTACGACAATCAGCCCCAGCATTTT.

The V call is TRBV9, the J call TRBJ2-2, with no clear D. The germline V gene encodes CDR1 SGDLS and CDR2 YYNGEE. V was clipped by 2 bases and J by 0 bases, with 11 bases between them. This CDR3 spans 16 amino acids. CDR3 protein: CASSVQPVANTGELFF. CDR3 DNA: TGTGCCAGCAGCGTCCAACCTGTGGCGAACACCGGGGAGCTGTTTTTT.

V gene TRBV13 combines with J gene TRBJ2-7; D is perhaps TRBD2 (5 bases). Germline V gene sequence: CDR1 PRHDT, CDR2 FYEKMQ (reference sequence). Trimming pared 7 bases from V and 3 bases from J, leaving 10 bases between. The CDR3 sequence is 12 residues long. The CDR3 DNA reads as TGTGCCAGCACGGGAAATCTCTACGAGCAGTACTTC. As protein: CASTGNLYEQYF. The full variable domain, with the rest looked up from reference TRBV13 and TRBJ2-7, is AAGVIQSPRHLIKEKRETATLKCYPIPRHDTVYWYQQGPGQDPQFLISFYEKMQSDKGSIPDRFSAQQFSDYHSELNMSSLELGDSALYFCASTGNLYEQYFGPGTRLTVT.

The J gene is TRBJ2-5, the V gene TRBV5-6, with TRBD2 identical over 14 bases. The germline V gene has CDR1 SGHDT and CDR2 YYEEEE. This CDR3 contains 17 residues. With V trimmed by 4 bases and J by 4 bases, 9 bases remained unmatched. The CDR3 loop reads CASSPMTSGGARETQYF. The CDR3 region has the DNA TGTGCCAGCAGCCCTATGACTAGCGGGGGGGCAAGAGAGACCCAGTACTTC.

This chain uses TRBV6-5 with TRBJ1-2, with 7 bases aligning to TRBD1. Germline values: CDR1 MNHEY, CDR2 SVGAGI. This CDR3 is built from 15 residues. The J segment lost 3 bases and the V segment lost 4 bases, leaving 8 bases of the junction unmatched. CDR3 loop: CASSSLHGTDYGYTF. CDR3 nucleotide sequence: TGTGCCAGCAGTTCACTACACGGGACAGACTATGGCTACACCTTC.

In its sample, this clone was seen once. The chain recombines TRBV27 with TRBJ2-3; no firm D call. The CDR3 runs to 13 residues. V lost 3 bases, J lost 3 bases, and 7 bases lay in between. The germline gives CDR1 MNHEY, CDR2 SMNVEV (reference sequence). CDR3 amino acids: CASSFARTDTQYF. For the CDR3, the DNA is TGTGCCAGCAGTTTTGCCAGGACAGATACGCAGTATTTT.

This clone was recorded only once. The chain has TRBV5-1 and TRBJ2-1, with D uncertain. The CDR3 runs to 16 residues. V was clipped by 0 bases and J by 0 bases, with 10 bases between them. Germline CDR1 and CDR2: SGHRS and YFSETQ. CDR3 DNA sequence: TGCGCCAGCAGCTTGGAGTACTCTAGCTCCTACAATGAGCAGTTCTTC. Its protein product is CASSLEYSSSYNEQFF.

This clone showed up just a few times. CDR3 DNA: TGTGCCAGTAGACAGGGCTATGGCTACACCTTC. Protein: CASRQGYGYTF. The V and J genes are TRBV19 and TRBJ1-2; possibly TRBD1 for D (6 bases). Germline V gene lookup returns CDR1 LNHDA and CDR2 SQIVND (reference sequence). V lost 6 bases and J 4 bases, leaving 6 bases between the germline ends. The CDR3 is 11 residues long.

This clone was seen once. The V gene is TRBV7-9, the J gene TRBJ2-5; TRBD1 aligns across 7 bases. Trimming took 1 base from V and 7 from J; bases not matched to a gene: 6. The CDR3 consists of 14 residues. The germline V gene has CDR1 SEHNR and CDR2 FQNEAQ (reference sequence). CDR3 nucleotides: TGTGCCAGCAGCTTAGAAGTGACAGGGACGACCCAGTACTTC. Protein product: CASSLEVTGTTQYF.

Here the CDR3 reads CASSLTFNYGYTF. The CDR3 DNA follows: TGCGCCAGCAGCTTGACCTTTAACTATGGCTACACCTTC. This rearrangement joins TRBV5-1 to TRBJ1-2; D unclear. The CDR3 covers 13 residues. Germline assignment: CDR1 SGHRS and CDR2 YFSETQ. V lost 1 base and J 1 base, leaving 5 bases between the germline ends.

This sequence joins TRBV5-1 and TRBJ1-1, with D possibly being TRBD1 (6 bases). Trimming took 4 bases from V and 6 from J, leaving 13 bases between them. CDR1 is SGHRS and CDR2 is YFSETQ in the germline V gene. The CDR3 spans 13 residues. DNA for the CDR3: TGCGCCAGCAGCGAGGGAAGGGGGGCTGAAGCTTTCTTT. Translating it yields CASSEGRGAEAFF.

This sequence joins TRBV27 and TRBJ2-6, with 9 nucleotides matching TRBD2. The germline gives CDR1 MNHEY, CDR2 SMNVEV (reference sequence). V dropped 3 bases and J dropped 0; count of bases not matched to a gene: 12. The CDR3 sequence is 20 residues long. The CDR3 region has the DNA TGTGCCAGCAGTTTGCGGCCGATGACTAGCGGTAGCTCTGGGGCCAACGTCCTGACTTTC. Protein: CASSLRPMTSGSSGANVLTF.

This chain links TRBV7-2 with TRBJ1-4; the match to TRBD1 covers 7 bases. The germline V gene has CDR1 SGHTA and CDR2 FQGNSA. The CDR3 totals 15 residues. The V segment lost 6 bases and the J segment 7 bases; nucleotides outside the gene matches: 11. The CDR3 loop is CASSSRGGGVEKLFF. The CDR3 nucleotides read TGTGCCAGCAGTTCCAGGGGAGGGGGCGTTGAAAAACTGTTTTTT.

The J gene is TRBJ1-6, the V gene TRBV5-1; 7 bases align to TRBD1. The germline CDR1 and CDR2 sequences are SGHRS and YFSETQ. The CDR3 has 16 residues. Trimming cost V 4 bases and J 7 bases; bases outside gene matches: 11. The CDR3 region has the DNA TGCGCCAGCAGCAAGGGGGGGACAGCGGGGAATTCACCCCTCCACTTT. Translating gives CASSKGGTAGNSPLHF.